The count of the clone carrying this T cell receptor beta chain is one. The antigen is undetermined. The sample carries other DNA sequences with the same CDR3. Naive CD8 cells lacked CD45RO and underwent positive selection for CCR7, leaving out terminally differentiated effector memory CD45RA+ cells. The donors, all of them Caucasian adults, lived in Nashville, Tennessee. TCRdb keeps only in-frame clones here, not all; method: immunoSEQ multiplex PCR. The sample carries about 2 million clones, about 94% recorded once. The entry originates in a study of shared clonotypes between healthy human individuals. Study summary: In total, the donors were a couple of women and a few men aged 18 to 49. The study's findings and limits: Larger richness was generally estimated for naive than memory subsets.

Germline CDR1 reads MNHEY; CDR2 reads SMNVEV (reference sequence). There are 13 residues in the CDR3. V dropped 5 bases and J dropped 0 bases, with 8 bases sitting between them. The receptor comes from a man aged 18 to 35 in good health. The J gene is TRBJ2-7, the V gene TRBV27, with D tentatively TRBD2 (6 bases). The sample taken for sequencing was naive CD8+ T cells sorted from blood. CDR3: CASSAGLSYEQYF. CDR3 DNA sequence: TGTGCCAGCAGTGCGGGACTCTCCTACGAGCAGTACTTC.